These 14 T cell receptor beta chains share one sample of origin, sequenced in a study of blood T cells in healthy people across ages. It was with a sample-barcoded 5' primer and a J-beta primer mix that a second PCR of roughly 7 to 11 cycles was run. MiXCR, run by TCRdb on the 5' RACE reads, gives a single entry per CDR3 protein. The sample shows fewer than 800,000 distinct CDR3 sequences, around 45% of them seen only once. Sample: blood. The receptors shown here come from a woman aged 55 to 70 in good health.

The CDR3 nucleotides read TGTGCCAGCAGCCCACGTCCCCCGGGACTATCATACGAGCAGTACTTC. Its translation is CASSPRPPGLSYEQYF. The rearrangement joins TRBV7-2 to TRBJ2-5; 7 nucleotides agree with TRBD2. The J call may not be correct, given that the DNA end is closer to TRBJ2-7. Germline V gene data show CDR1 as SGHTA and CDR2 as FQGNSA. This CDR3 is built from 16 residues.

The chain joins TRBV20-1 to TRBJ2-7; D unclear. The CDR3 covers 14 residues. Germline CDR1 and CDR2: DFQATT and SNEGSKA (reference sequence). The V and J ends lost 6 bases and 0 bases respectively, with 15 bases between them. The CDR3 DNA sequence: TGCAGTGCCCCTGTGGCAGTTAGCTCCTACGAGCAGTACTTC. Translation: CSAPVAVSSYEQYF.

The V and J genes are TRBV10-3 and TRBJ2-1, with no clear D. Germline V gene data show CDR1 as ENHRY and CDR2 as SYGVKD. The germline V and J ends were trimmed by 6 bases and 12 bases, with 18 bases remaining between them. There are 13 residues in the CDR3. CDR3 bases: TGTGCCATCAGCGCCCAAACGCAGCTGGGGCAGTTCTTC. Its translation: CAISAQTQLGQFF.

V gene TRBV7-2 combines with J gene TRBJ1-4; 8 nucleotides agree with TRBD1. Trimming cost V 5 bases and J 7 bases; bases outside gene matches: 9. The CDR3 consists of 15 residues. Germline CDR1 SGHTA, CDR2 FQGNSA. CDR3 coding DNA: TGTGCCAGCAGCATCGCAGGGGGCGCGGGTGAAAAACTGTTTTTT. Translation: CASSIAGGAGEKLFF.

The chain has TRBV7-2 and TRBJ2-1; weak D call: TRBD2 (6 bases). Germline CDR1 reads SGHTA; CDR2 reads FQGNSA. V was cut by 3 bases and J by 2 bases, with 11 bases left in between. The CDR3 is 15 amino acids. CDR3 loop: CASSFGGVPYNEQFF. CDR3 nucleotide sequence: TGTGCCAGCAGCTTTGGCGGGGTACCCTACAATGAGCAGTTCTTC.

The chain couples TRBV20-1 to TRBJ2-3; 10 nucleotides agree with TRBD2. With V trimmed by 7 bases and J by 4 bases, 5 bases remained unmatched. The CDR3 extends over 13 amino acids. CDR1 and CDR2 from the germline V gene are DFQATT and SNEGSKA (reference sequence). CDR3 sequence (DNA): TGCAGTGAAATAGCGGGAGGTTCAGATACGCAGTATTTT. Its translation is CSEIAGGSDTQYF.

The chain is built from TRBV20-1 and TRBJ2-7, with 9 positions matching TRBD2. Germline V gives CDR1 DFQATT, CDR2 SNEGSKA (reference sequence). The CDR3 runs to 16 residues. The V gene end was trimmed by 4 bases and the J gene end by 3 bases; junction bases not matched to a gene: 13. The CDR3 is CSATPMAGGSLYEQYF. The CDR3 coding sequence is TGCAGTGCTACCCCGATGGCGGGAGGGTCCCTCTACGAGCAGTACTTC.

The gene calls are TRBV6-1 and TRBJ2-1; D ambiguous. This CDR3 has 13 amino acids. CDR1 is MNHNS and CDR2 is SASEGT in the germline V gene. V lost 6 bases and J 7 bases, leaving 13 bases between the germline ends. The CDR3, as DNA: TGTGCCAGCAGGTACAGTTTGGGGAATGAGCAGTTCTTC. Translation: CASRYSLGNEQFF.

V gene TRBV27 combines with J gene TRBJ1-5; 8 bases are a match to TRBD1. The CDR3 extends over 15 amino acids. With V trimmed by 6 bases and J by 0 bases, 4 bases remained unmatched. Germline V gene lookup returns CDR1 MNHEY and CDR2 SMNVEV (reference sequence). The chain's CDR3 is CASSRTGTSNQPQHF. In DNA, the CDR3 is TGTGCCAGCAGCCGGACAGGGACTAGCAATCAGCCCCAGCATTTT.

The chain joins TRBV2 to TRBJ2-1; possibly TRBD1 for D (6 bases). Germline CDR1 is SNHLY and CDR2 is FYNNEI. Trimming pared 9 bases from V and 6 bases from J, leaving 15 bases between. The CDR3 covers 13 residues. The chain's CDR3 is CASSKQGINEQFF. CDR3 in DNA: TGTGCCAGTTCAAAACAGGGTATCAATGAGCAGTTCTTC.

The chain has TRBV6-2 or TRBV6-3 and TRBJ1-2; TRBD1 matches 7 bases. J lost 4 bases, V lost 5 bases, and 13 bases had no gene match. From germline, CDR1 is MNHEY and CDR2 SVGEGT. The CDR3 covers 16 residues. This chain's CDR3 is CASSSYRGPGFYGYTF. CDR3 nucleotide sequence: TGTGCCAGCAGTAGCTACAGGGGACCGGGATTCTATGGCTACACCTTC.

This clonotype was counted only a few times. This chain links TRBV7-2 with TRBJ2-5; 9 bases line up with TRBD2. Trimming removed 5 bases from V and 0 bases from J; junction bases left unmatched: 10. Germline CDR1 SGHTA, CDR2 FQGNSA. The CDR3 runs to 17 residues. CDR3: CASSLTSGDLYQETQYF. The CDR3 DNA sequence: TGTGCCAGCAGCCTGACTAGCGGAGACTTGTACCAAGAGACCCAGTACTTC.

This clonotype turned up a few times. This rearrangement joins TRBV20-1 to TRBJ1-6; possible D gene TRBD1, 5 bases. V lost 6 bases, J lost 10 bases, and 16 bases lay in between. This CDR3 is 13 amino acids long. Germline-derived CDR1 and CDR2 are DFQATT and SNEGSKA (reference sequence). The CDR3 loop reads CSAPWGTGSPLHF. For the CDR3, the DNA is TGCAGTGCCCCCTGGGGGACGGGATCACCCCTCCACTTT.

V is TRBV4-3 and J is TRBJ2-3, with 8 bases identical to TRBD2. The V segment lost 0 bases and the J segment 5 bases; nucleotides outside the gene matches: 13. This CDR3 contains 18 residues. Germline CDR1 reads LGHNA; CDR2 reads YSLEER. CDR3 DNA sequence: TGCGCCAGCAGCCAAGAGGGCGACAGCGGGAGTGTGGTAGATACGCAGTATTTT. It codes for CASSQEGDSGSVVDTQYF.